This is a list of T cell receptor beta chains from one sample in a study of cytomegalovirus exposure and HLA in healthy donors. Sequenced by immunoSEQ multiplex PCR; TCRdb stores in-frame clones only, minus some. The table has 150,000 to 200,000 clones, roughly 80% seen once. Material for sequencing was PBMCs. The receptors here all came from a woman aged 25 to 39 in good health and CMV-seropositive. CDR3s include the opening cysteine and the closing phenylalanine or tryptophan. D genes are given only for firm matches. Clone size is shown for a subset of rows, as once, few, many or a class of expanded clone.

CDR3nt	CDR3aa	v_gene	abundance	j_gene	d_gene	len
TGCGCCAGCACCAGAAATGAAAAACTGTTTTTT	CASTRNEKLFF	TRBV10-2	NA	TRBJ1-4	NA	11
TGTGCCAGCTCACCACGTGAAGCCTGGAACACTGAAGCTTTCTTT	CASSPREAWNTEAFF	TRBV18	once	TRBJ1-1	NA	15
TGTGCCAGCTTCCGCCGGGGGGCCCCTGAAGCTTTCTTT	CASFRRGAPEAFF	TRBV19	NA	TRBJ1-1	NA	13
TGTGCCAGCAGCGGGGGGACAGGTAGTCGGATCAGCACTGAAGCTTTCTTT	CASSGGTGSRISTEAFF	TRBV5-4	NA	TRBJ1-1	TRBD1	17
TGTGCCAGCAGTGATACAGGTTTAAACACTGAAGCTTTCTTT	CASSDTGLNTEAFF	TRBV6-1	few	TRBJ1-1	NA	14
TGTGCCAGCAGCCTCCCTCTCCTGGGGACTACGGGGGAGCAGTACTTC	CASSLPLLGTTGEQYF	TRBV7-2	NA	TRBJ2-7	TRBD2	16
TGTGCCAGCAGTGAGACAGGGGAACGAGGCTACACCTTC	CASSETGERGYTF	TRBV2	NA	TRBJ1-2	TRBD1	13
TGTGCCAGCAGCCCCCGACAGGGGAGCACTGAAGCTTTCTTT	CASSPRQGSTEAFF	TRBV4-2	few	TRBJ1-1	TRBD1	14
TGTGCCAGCAGCCGGAACAGGGGGGGTTACGAGCAGTACTTC	CASSRNRGGYEQYF	TRBV5-4	NA	TRBJ2-7	NA	14
TGTGCCAGCAGTCTAGGACAGGGGTACACCGGGGAGCTGTTTTTT	CASSLGQGYTGELFF	TRBV6-4	NA	TRBJ2-2	TRBD1	15
TGTGCCAGCAGTTTAGGACTAGCGATAATCACAGATACGCAGTATTTT	CASSLGLAIITDTQYF	TRBV2	NA	TRBJ2-3	TRBD2	16
TGTGCCAGTAGTATAGGAGGGTTCAATCAGCCCCAGCATTTT	CASSIGGFNQPQHF	TRBV19	NA	TRBJ1-5	NA	14
TGTGCCAGCAGCTCGAGCGGGGGGGCCCCGGGAGTAGATACGCAGTATTTT	CASSSSGGAPGVDTQYF	TRBV11-2	few	TRBJ2-3	TRBD2	17
TGTGCCAGCAGCGCTACTACAGGGGGCACTGAAGCTTTCTTT	CASSATTGGTEAFF	TRBV9	NA	TRBJ1-1	TRBD1	14
TGTGCCAGCAGCTTAGGCATAAATCAGCCCCAGCATTTT	CASSLGINQPQHF	TRBV7-3	few	TRBJ1-5	NA	13
TGTGCCAGCAACCGAGACAGGACCCAAGAGACCCAGTACTTC	CASNRDRTQETQYF	TRBV2	NA	TRBJ2-5	NA	14
TGTGCCAGCTCACGGAATTTACAGGGAAACACTGAAGCTTTCTTT	CASSRNLQGNTEAFF	TRBV18	NA	TRBJ1-1	NA	15
TGTGCCTGGAACCCTACAGGGGTTGAAGCTTTCTTT	CAWNPTGVEAFF	TRBV30	few	TRBJ1-1	TRBD1	12
TGTGCCAGCAGCTTAGGTACAGGGGCCGGGATTAAGAACACTGAAGCTTTCTTT	CASSLGTGAGIKNTEAFF	TRBV11-1	NA	TRBJ1-1	TRBD1	18
TGTGCCAGCACTAATCGGGGTTACGAGCAGTACTTC	CASTNRGYEQYF	TRBV6-5	NA	TRBJ2-7	NA	12
TGTGCCAGCAGTCCCCCGGGACAGGGCCCCTACGAGCAGTACTTC	CASSPPGQGPYEQYF	TRBV28	NA	TRBJ2-7	TRBD1	15
TGTGCCAGTAGTCAACGGACAGGGCCCAATCAGCCCCAGCATTTT	CASSQRTGPNQPQHF	TRBV19	NA	TRBJ1-5	TRBD1	15
TGTGCCAGCAGTAGAGGGTTTTCCACTGAAGCTTTCTTT	CASSRGFSTEAFF	TRBV6-5	NA	TRBJ1-1	NA	13
TGTGCCAGCAGTTACGGGGGGGACAGGGAGAACACTGAAGCTTTCTTT	CASSYGGDRENTEAFF	TRBV6-5	NA	TRBJ1-1	TRBD1	16
TGTGCCAGCTCACCTCTGACAGGGACCACTGAAGCTTTCTTT	CASSPLTGTTEAFF	TRBV18	NA	TRBJ1-1	TRBD1	14
TGTGCCAGCAGCTTGGCAGGGGTTACGAACACTGAAGCTTTCTTT	CASSLAGVTNTEAFF	TRBV5-5	NA	TRBJ1-1	NA	15
TGTGCCAGCAGCTTAGACAGGTGGAACACCGGGGAGCTGTTTTTT	CASSLDRWNTGELFF	TRBV7-8	NA	TRBJ2-2	NA	15
TGTGCCAGCAGCCCGACAGGGTCTCATCAGCCCCAGCATTTT	CASSPTGSHQPQHF	TRBV7-2	NA	TRBJ1-5	TRBD1	14
TGTGCCAGCAGCTCCGACAGGGACGAGCAGTACTTC	CASSSDRDEQYF	TRBV2	NA	TRBJ2-7	TRBD1	12
TGTGCCAGCAGTTGGACTAGTCGAAACATTCAGTACTTC	CASSWTSRNIQYF	TRBV28	NA	TRBJ2-4	TRBD2	13
TGTGCCAGCAGCCCCCAGGGGGCTCCCTCCTACGAGCAGTACTTC	CASSPQGAPSYEQYF	TRBV7-7	once	TRBJ2-7	TRBD1	15